The rows below give T cell receptor beta chains drawn from one sample of a study of shared clonotypes between healthy human individuals. TCRdb's copy holds only in-frame clones and misses some; the assay was immunoSEQ multiplex PCR. The sample carries some 2.4 million clones, approximately 94% recorded once. Sequencing input: naive CD4+ T cells from PBMCs. These receptors were collected from a man between 18 and 35 years old in good health. Some clones in this sample may be carry-over from other donors' samples. Both conserved end residues are part of each CDR3. A D gene is named only where the DNA matches it firmly. Clone size is not always given. Where it is, it says once, few, many or a class for expanded clones.

>TRBV29-1|TRBJ2-3|-|-
TGCAGCATCCAGCGGACCATGGTCGCAGATACGCAGTATTTT
CSIQRTMVADTQYF
>TRBV7-2|TRBJ1-5|-|-
TGTGCCAGCAGCTTAGTTGGGGCGACCCAGCATTTT
CASSLVGATQHF
>TRBV5-4|TRBJ1-3|-|-
TGTGCCAGCAGTTCCCGAGGGGTTGCCTCTGGAAACACCATATATTTT
CASSSRGVASGNTIYF
>TRBV6-6|TRBJ1-3|TRBD1|-
TGTGCCAGCATACTTCTCAGGGGGAGCGGAAACACCATATATTTT
CASILLRGSGNTIYF
>TRBV7-2|TRBJ1-5|-|-
TGTGCCAGCAGCCCCCACGGGGGCGAGGGGCAGCCCCAGCATTTT
CASSPHGGEGQPQHF
>TRBV30|TRBJ1-4|TRBD1|-
TGTGCCTGGAGATGGGGACAGGCTAATGAAAAACTGTTTTTT
CAWRWGQANEKLFF
>TRBV25-1|TRBJ1-1|TRBD1|-
TGTGCCAGCAGTGAATTCCCAGGGGGGGGGCCGAACACTGAAGCTTTCTTT
CASSEFPGGGPNTEAFF
>TRBV18|TRBJ2-5|TRBD1|-
TGTGCCAGCTCACCTGCTTCCGGGACAGGGGGTCCCCCAGAGACCCAGTACTTC
CASSPASGTGGPPETQYF
>TRBV2|TRBJ2-1|-|-
TGTGCCAGCAGTGTGCTACGCAGTCATATGGCTGAGCAGTTCTTC
CASSVLRSHMAEQFF
>TRBV6-5|TRBJ2-1|-|-
TGTGCCAGCAGTTACGGGGGGGCTAGCGGATACAATGAGCAGTTCTTC
CASSYGGASGYNEQFF
>TRBV5-5|TRBJ2-3|TRBD2|-
TGTGCCAGCAGCTCGAGCCCCGGACTAGCCCCTAGCACAGATACGCAGTATTTT
CASSSSPGLAPSTDTQYF
>TRBV28|TRBJ1-2|TRBD1|-
TGTGCCAGCAGTTCAACCGGGACAGACTATGGCTACACCTTC
CASSSTGTDYGYTF
>TRBV11-2|TRBJ2-1|TRBD2|once
TGTGCCAGCAGCTTAGAAGCGGCCAGAGACTTGGGACTAGTCCACAATGAGCAGTTCTTC
CASSLEAARDLGLVHNEQFF
>TRBV7-9|TRBJ1-2|-|-
TGTGCCAGCAGCTTAGAAGGGAATGAGGATGGCTACACCTTC
CASSLEGNEDGYTF
>TRBV5-1|TRBJ2-5|-|-
TGCGCCAGCAGCTTGGGACAGCAGGAAGGGGAGACCCAGTACTTC
CASSLGQQEGETQYF
>TRBV19|TRBJ1-2|-|-
TGTGCCAGTAGTATGACCGTGCTCTATGGCTACACCTTC
CASSMTVLYGYTF
>TRBV11-2|TRBJ2-2|-|few
TGTGCCAGCAGCCCCAGGGGCTCGAACACCGGGGAGCTGTTTTTT
CASSPRGSNTGELFF
>TRBV28|TRBJ2-1|TRBD2|-
TGTGCCAGCAGTTTCCCTACGACTAGCGGGAGTCTTAGAGAGCAGTTCTTC
CASSFPTTSGSLREQFF
>TRBV9|TRBJ2-5|-|once
TGTGCCAGCAGATCGGGACACCAAGAGACCCAGTACTTC
CASRSGHQETQYF
>TRBV28|TRBJ1-3|-|-
TGTGCCAGCAGTCCTCCCGGGGGCGCGTTTCCCCCTAGCTCTGGAAACACCATATATTTT
CASSPPGGAFPPSSGNTIYF
>TRBV7-2|TRBJ2-5|-|-
TGTGCCAGCAGCTTAGAAGTGGCCCGAGGGAGGGAGACCCAGTACTTC
CASSLEVARGRETQYF
>TRBV5-4|TRBJ1-3|-|-
TGTGCCAGCAGCTTTGACAGAAACTCTGGAAACACCATATATTTT
CASSFDRNSGNTIYF
>TRBV7-3|TRBJ1-1|-|-
TGTGCCAGCAGCGTCCTCGGGGGCATGAACACTGAAGCTTTCTTT
CASSVLGGMNTEAFF
>TRBV7-2|TRBJ1-2|-|-
TGTGCCAGCAGCTCAGGACAGATTTTAGCTAACTATGGCTACACCTTC
CASSSGQILANYGYTF
>TRBV19|TRBJ2-1|-|-
TGTGCCAGTAGTAATCTAGCGCCCAGCTCCTACAATGAGCAGTTCTTC
CASSNLAPSSYNEQFF
>TRBV7-2|TRBJ2-7|-|-
TGTGCCAGCAGCCACTCACCCCCCTACGAGCAGTACTTC
CASSHSPPYEQYF
>TRBV28|TRBJ2-7|-|-
TGTGCCAGCAGTTTAGTGGGCCCCTACGAGCAGTACTTC
CASSLVGPYEQYF
>TRBV15|TRBJ2-1|TRBD2|-
TGTGCCACCTCCGGGAGGTTATCTAACGATGAGCAGTTCTTC
CATSGRLSNDEQFF
>TRBV5-6|TRBJ1-2|TRBD1|-
TGTGCCAGCAGCTTGGGAGGACAGGTCTACTATGGCTACACCTTC
CASSLGGQVYYGYTF
>TRBV7-2|TRBJ2-7|TRBD2|-
TGTGCCAGCAGCTTACCGTTGACTAGCGGCTCCTACGAGCAGTACTTC
CASSLPLTSGSYEQYF
>TRBV28|TRBJ1-2|-|-
TGTGCCAGCAGTTTATTTGGTGTGGGGGGCCCTTATGGCTACACCTTC
CASSLFGVGGPYGYTF
>TRBV5-4|TRBJ2-5|TRBD1|-
TGTGCCAGCAGCGGAGGACAGGGTAAAGAGACCCAGTACTTC
CASSGGQGKETQYF
>TRBV2|TRBJ1-3|-|-
TGTGCCAGCAGTGTGAAGGAGACCTCTGGAAACACCATATATTTT
CASSVKETSGNTIYF
>TRBV9|TRBJ2-1|-|-
TGTGCCAGCAGCGTAGGAGGGAGACGGTCCTACAATGAGCAGTTCTTC
CASSVGGRRSYNEQFF
>TRBV7-2|TRBJ2-3|-|-
TGTGCCAGCAGTCGACCGCGGGATACGCAGTATTTT
CASSRPRDTQYF
>TRBV2|TRBJ1-2|-|-
TGTGCCAGCAGTGATATAGGAGGTGCCTCAACGGAATATGGCTACACCTTC
CASSDIGGASTEYGYTF
>TRBV13|TRBJ1-2|-|-
TGTGCCAGCAGCCTGGGGGTGGTCGACTATGGCTACACCTTC
CASSLGVVDYGYTF
>TRBV27|TRBJ2-7|-|-
TGTGCCAGCAGTTTAAGGCAGGGGCAGTACTTC
CASSLRQGQYF
>TRBV28|TRBJ2-5|-|-
TGTGCCAGCAGTTTACTTTCACGGCGAGAGACCCAGTACTTC
CASSLLSRRETQYF
>TRBV10-3|TRBJ2-7|-|-
TGTGCCATCAGGGACAGCCCAAACTCCTACGAGCAGTACTTC
CAIRDSPNSYEQYF
>TRBV5-6|TRBJ2-5|-|-
TGTGCCAGCAGATCATCCCCCCTCAGGGGAGAGACCCAGTACTTC
CASRSSPLRGETQYF
>TRBV18|TRBJ1-5|-|few
TGTGCCAGCTCACCAGGTGGGGGCAATCAGCCCCAGCATTTT
CASSPGGGNQPQHF
>TRBV2|TRBJ2-5|TRBD1|-
TGTGCCAGCAGTGAAGCGCTTCGGACAGGGAGTCAAGAGACCCAGTACTTC
CASSEALRTGSQETQYF
>TRBV30|TRBJ2-2|TRBD2|-
TGTGCCTGGAGTGTACTAGCGAGCACCGGGGAGCTGTTTTTT
CAWSVLASTGELFF
>TRBV5-6|TRBJ1-1|-|-
TGTGCCAGCAGAGCGTTCTGGGGGCCGAACACTGAAGCTTTCTTT
CASRAFWGPNTEAFF
>TRBV7-2|TRBJ2-7|-|-
TGTGCCAGCAGCTTATTAGGTACAGACTACGAGCAGTACTTC
CASSLLGTDYEQYF
>TRBV6-1|TRBJ1-1|TRBD1|-
TGTGCCACCTCCCGGGACAGGATCACTGAAGCTTTCTTT
CATSRDRITEAFF
>TRBV4-1|TRBJ1-4|TRBD1|-
TGCGCCAGCAGCCAAGATAGGGGGCAGATTAATGAAAAACTGTTTTTT
CASSQDRGQINEKLFF